Given below is one TCR beta chain in context. Its antigen remains unknown. V lost 3 bases and J 8 bases, leaving 15 bases between the germline ends. Per germline, CDR1 SGHRS and CDR2 YFSETQ. The CDR3 is made up of 14 amino acids. A 5'RACE template-switching step, the method used to make TCR cDNA, added a universal primer site and UMIs. TCRdb re-derived calls from the 5' RACE reads in MiXCR, one entry per CDR3 protein. The sample comprises just under 600,000 distinct CDR3 sequences, about 14% of which are singletons, and over 12% rests with the top ten. The data stem from a study of T cells after yellow fever vaccination. Study in general: The authors prepared low-cell-number fractions using SMART-Seq v4 Ultra Low Input. Study observations and caveats: FACS-sorted repertoires could harbor abundant contaminating bulk-population clonotypes. In post-booster samples, most primary-vaccination clones reappeared (96% CD4, roughly 90% CD8).

This material consisted of PBMCs, taken on the day of the yellow fever booster vaccination. The TCR sequence derives from a man between 25 and 39 years old who received the YFV17D yellow fever vaccine. The chain has TRBV5-1 and TRBJ2-1, with D possibly being TRBD1 or TRBD2 (7 bases each). In DNA, the CDR3 is TGCGCCAGCAGCTGGGTAAGCGGGACAGATGAGCAGTTCTTC. Amino acids: CASSWVSGTDEQFF.